The following is a TCR beta chain sequence with its context. The data stem from a study of tumor T cells in aggressive B-cell lymphoma. Using immunoSEQ multiplex PCR, the repertoire was profiled, and TCRdb retains in-frame clones only, with some absent. The sample lists fewer than 1,500 clones; around 86% were seen once. V shed 5 bases, J shed 5 bases, and the junction held 6 bases outside the gene matches. The CDR3 covers 14 residues. Germline CDR1 and CDR2: SGHNT and YENEEA. The source is an adult with diffuse large B cell lymphoma. The rearrangement uses TRBV11-3 and TRBJ2-3; TRBD1 aligns across 8 bases. Sequencing was done on a sample of tumor tissue. The CDR3 sequence is CASSLGQGQDTQYF. The CDR3 nucleotides read TGTGCCAGCAGCCTCGGACAGGGACAAGATACGCAGTATTTT.